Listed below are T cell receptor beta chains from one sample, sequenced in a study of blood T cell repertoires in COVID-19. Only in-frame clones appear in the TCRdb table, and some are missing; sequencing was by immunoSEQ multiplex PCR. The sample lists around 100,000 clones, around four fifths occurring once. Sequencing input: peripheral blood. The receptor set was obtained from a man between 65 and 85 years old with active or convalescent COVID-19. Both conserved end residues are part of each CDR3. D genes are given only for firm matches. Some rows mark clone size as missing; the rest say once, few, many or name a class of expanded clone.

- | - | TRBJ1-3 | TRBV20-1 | CSASMGRGAGNTIYF | TGCAGTGCTAGTATGGGCAGGGGAGCTGGAAACACCATATATTTT
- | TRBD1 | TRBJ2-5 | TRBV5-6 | CASSLTGGETQYF | TGTGCCAGCAGCTTGACAGGGGGGGAGACCCAGTACTTC
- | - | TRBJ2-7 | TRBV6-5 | CASSRDFYEQYF | TGTGCCAGCAGCAGGGATTTTTACGAGCAGTACTTC
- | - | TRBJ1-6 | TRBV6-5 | CASSLNRDSPLHF | TGTGCCAGCAGTCTCAACAGGGACTCACCCCTCCACTTT
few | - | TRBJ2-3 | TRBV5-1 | CASSLVQGSTDTQYF | TGCGCCAGCAGCTTGGTACAGGGTAGCACAGATACGCAGTATTTT
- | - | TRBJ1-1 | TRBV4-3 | CASSQERARMNTEAFF | TGCGCCAGCAGCCAAGAAAGAGCCAGGATGAACACTGAAGCTTTCTTT
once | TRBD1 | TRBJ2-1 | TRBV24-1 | CATSDQDRSVNEQFF | TGTGCCACCAGTGACCAGGACAGGAGTGTGAATGAGCAGTTCTTC
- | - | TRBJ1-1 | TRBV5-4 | CASSRTQNTEAFF | TGTGCCAGCAGCAGAACACAGAACACTGAAGCTTTCTTT
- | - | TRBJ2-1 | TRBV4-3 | CASSQVGEPTYNEQFF | TGCGCCAGCAGCCAAGTCGGGGAGCCGACCTACAATGAGCAGTTCTTC
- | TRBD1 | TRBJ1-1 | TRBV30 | CAWRPDRAGTEAFF | TGTGCCTGGAGGCCCGACAGGGCGGGAACTGAAGCTTTCTTT
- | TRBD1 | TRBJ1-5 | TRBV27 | CASSSLGTGRVRGNQPQHF | TGTGCCAGCAGTTCCCTCGGGACAGGGAGAGTTCGGGGCAATCAGCCCCAGCATTTT
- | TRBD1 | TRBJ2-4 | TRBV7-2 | CASSPRTGLIGAKNIQYF | TGTGCCAGCAGCCCACGGACAGGGTTGATAGGAGCCAAAAACATTCAGTACTTC
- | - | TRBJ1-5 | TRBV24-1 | CASQTGSQPQHF | TGTGCCAGCCAGACGGGGTCTCAGCCCCAGCATTTT
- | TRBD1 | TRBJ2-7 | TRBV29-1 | CSVRDRSQYEQYF | TGCAGCGTTCGGGACAGGAGCCAATACGAGCAGTACTTC
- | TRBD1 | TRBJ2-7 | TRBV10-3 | CAIRIQGFDEQYF | TGTGCCATCAGGATACAGGGGTTCGACGAGCAGTACTTC
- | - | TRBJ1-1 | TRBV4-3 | CASSLYTGNTEAFF | TGCGCCAGCAGCCTTTATACAGGGAACACTGAAGCTTTCTTT
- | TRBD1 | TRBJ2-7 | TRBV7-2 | CASSLGTGGSYEQYF | TGTGCCAGCAGCTTAGGGACAGGGGGGTCCTACGAGCAGTACTTC
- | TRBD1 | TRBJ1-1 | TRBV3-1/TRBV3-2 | CASSHDRDGAFF | TGTGCCAGCAGCCACGACAGGGACGGGGCTTTCTTT
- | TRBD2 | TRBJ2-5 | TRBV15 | CATSRGLAAGAGDYSQTQYF | TGTGCCACCAGCCGCGGTTTGGCAGCTGGCGCGGGAGACTACTCTCAGACCCAGTACTTC
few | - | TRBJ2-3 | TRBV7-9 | CASSLSGSTDTQYF | TGTGCCAGCAGCTTATCGGGGAGCACAGATACGCAGTATTTT
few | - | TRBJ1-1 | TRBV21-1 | CASSKGIGESEAFF | TGTGCCAGCAGCAAAGGAATAGGGGAATCTGAAGCTTTCTTT